The 15 T cell receptor beta chains in this list originate from one sample, sequenced in a study of T cell changes during pregnancy in multiple sclerosis. Sequencing was performed with immunoSEQ multiplex PCR; in TCRdb, only in-frame clones are kept and a portion is missing. The top ten hold about 0.6% of the sample, which has about 51,000 clones, around 94% seen once. This material consisted of CD4+ T cells from peripheral blood mononuclear cells, taken in the second trimester of pregnancy. The origin of the receptors is a female donor with multiple sclerosis, enrolled in a pregnancy study.

This sequence joins TRBV5-4 and TRBJ2-7; 15 nucleotides line up with TRBD2. This CDR3 is built from 15 residues. Germline-derived CDR1 and CDR2 are SGHNT and YYREEE (reference sequence). V shed 4 bases and J 6 bases; nucleotides not matched to a gene: 5. Here the CDR3 DNA reads TGTGCCAGCAGCCCCGGACTAGCGGGGGGGCGCGAGCAGTACTTC. Protein: CASSPGLAGGREQYF.

The chain joins TRBV6-5 to TRBJ1-4; 10 bases match TRBD1. Germline trimming cut 5 bases from V and 8 bases from J; bases unmatched to any gene: 8. Germline CDR1 is MNHEY and CDR2 is SVGAGI. This CDR3 is built from 15 residues. CDR3 nucleotides: TGTGCCAGCAGTGGAAGGACAGGGGGTATAGAAAAACTGTTTTTT. This sequence encodes CASSGRTGGIEKLFF.

V and J are TRBV30 and TRBJ2-3, with a tentative D call TRBD2 (6 bases). The length of the CDR3 is 13 residues. The V end was cut by 3 bases, the J end by 2 bases, with 9 bases between. Germline CDR1 and CDR2: GTSNPN and SVGIG (reference sequence). In DNA, the CDR3 is TGTGCCTGGAGCGGGAGCTCCACAGATACGCAGTATTTT. Its translation is CAWSGSSTDTQYF.

The CDR3 spells CASSPQPGNYGYTF. In DNA form, the CDR3 reads TGTGCCAGCTCACCACAGCCGGGAAACTATGGCTACACCTTC. The chain combines TRBV18 with TRBJ1-2; D remains unclear. The CDR3 is made up of 14 amino acids. Germline V gives CDR1 KGHSH, CDR2 LQKENI. Trimming took 1 base from V and 2 from J, leaving 8 bases between them.

The genes are TRBV6-6 and TRBJ1-1, with 10 bases matching TRBD1. Germline CDR1 reads MNHNY; CDR2 reads SVGAGI (reference sequence). V was clipped by 4 bases and J by 4 bases; unmatched bases: 9. CDR3 size: 16 residues. CDR3 sequence: CASSSPGTGEGTEAFF. The CDR3 DNA is TGTGCCAGCAGTTCACCCGGGACAGGGGAGGGCACTGAAGCTTTCTTT.

The chain is built from TRBV30 and TRBJ1-3; tentative D call: TRBD1 (5 bases). Germline V gene data show CDR1 as GTSNPN and CDR2 as SVGIG (reference sequence). CDR3 length equals 14 residues. The V gene lost 2 bases and the J gene lost 6 bases, with 14 bases spanning the gap. The CDR3 DNA sequence: TGTGCCTGGAGTCTATCCAGGGCGGAAAACACCATATATTTT. Encoded protein: CAWSLSRAENTIYF.

This chain joins TRBV10-3 and TRBJ1-1, with TRBD1 as a possible D gene (6 bases). Germline V CDR1 and CDR2: ENHRY, SYGVKD. This CDR3 is built from 14 residues. V shed 9 bases and J shed 1 base, with 15 bases lying between them. The CDR3 is CAIRDRTPNTEAFF. Here the CDR3 DNA reads TGTGCCATACGAGACAGGACCCCGAACACTGAAGCTTTCTTT.

V gene TRBV7-9 combines with J gene TRBJ1-2; 7 bases are a match to TRBD1. This CDR3 has 15 amino acids. After removal of 5 bases from V and 0 bases from J, the junction contained 6 bases not matched to a gene. Germline CDR1 SEHNR, CDR2 FQNEAQ (reference sequence). In DNA, the CDR3 is TGTGCCAGCAGCCTCGGACAGGATCCTAACTATGGCTACACCTTC. Protein sequence: CASSLGQDPNYGYTF. The entire variable domain, with the rest obtained from reference TRBV7-9 and TRBJ1-2, is as follows: DTGVSQNPRHKITKRGQNVTFRCDPISEHNRLYWYRQTLGQGPEFLTYFQNEAQLEKSRLLSDRFSAERPKGSFSTLEIQRTEQGDSAMYLCASSLGQDPNYGYTFGSGTRLTVV.

This chain links TRBV5-1 with TRBJ2-7; 9 bases match TRBD1. Unmatched junction bases numbered 6, after V lost 3 bases and J lost 2 bases. Germline V gene data show CDR1 as SGHRS and CDR2 as YFSETQ. There are 15 residues in the CDR3. DNA for the CDR3: TGCGCCAGCAGCTCGGGACAGGGAGGTACCTACGAGCAGTACTTC. Amino acids: CASSSGQGGTYEQYF.

The genes are TRBV7-3 and TRBJ2-2; 7 bases fit TRBD2. The CDR3 length is 17 residues. With 0 bases clipped from V and 5 bases from J, the junction kept 9 bases outside the gene matches. Germline CDR1 reads SGHTA; CDR2 reads FQGTGA. This CDR3 reads CASSLTGGAGKTGELFF. DNA of the CDR3: TGTGCCAGCAGCTTAACGGGAGGGGCCGGGAAGACCGGGGAGCTGTTTTTT. Full variable domain (remainder filled in from reference TRBV7-3 and TRBJ2-2): GAGVSQTPSNKVTEKGKYVELRCDPISGHTALYWYRQSLGQGPEFLIYFQGTGAADDSGLPNDRFFAVRPEGSVSTLKIQRTERGDSAVYLCASSLTGGAGKTGELFFGEGSRLTVL.

V gene TRBV30 combines with J gene TRBJ1-2; the match to TRBD1 covers 10 bases. Germline V gene sequence: CDR1 GTSNPN, CDR2 SVGIG (reference sequence). CDR3 length equals 12 residues. V was clipped by 5 bases and J by 12 bases; unmatched bases: 9. CDR3 region: CAWSSGQGGNTF. The DNA of the CDR3 is TGTGCCTGGTCCTCTGGACAGGGGGGGAACACCTTC.

The V call is TRBV7-2, the J call TRBJ2-7, with TRBD2 matching over 7 bases. With V trimmed by 4 bases and J by 5 bases, 14 bases remained unmatched. Germline V CDR1 and CDR2: SGHTA, FQGNSA. The CDR3 has 16 amino acids. The CDR3 DNA sequence: TGTGCCAGCAGCTCAAGCGGGGTGGGGAGTAGGCACGAGCAGTACTTC. This encodes CASSSSGVGSRHEQYF.

The genes are TRBV7-3 and TRBJ2-5; TRBD1 matches at 9 bases. This CDR3 region has 13 residues. CDR1 and CDR2 from the germline V gene are SGHTA and FQGTGA. Unmatched junction bases numbered 5, after V lost 5 bases and J lost 7 bases. This CDR3 reads CASSTGTGRTQYF. CDR3 bases: TGTGCCAGCAGCACCGGGACAGGGAGGACCCAGTACTTC.

The chain has TRBV6-5 and TRBJ2-1, with 10 bases lining up with TRBD1. Germline CDR1 and CDR2: MNHEY and SVGAGI. The junction had 7 bases not matched to a gene; V was cut back by 5 bases and J by 6 bases. CDR3 length equals 15 residues. The CDR3 DNA reads as TGTGCCAGCAGTCGGACAGGGGGTCGGGTCAATGAGCAGTTCTTC. It is translated as CASSRTGGRVNEQFF.

This clone has only one observation. The V call is TRBV5-5, the J call TRBJ2-1; the D gene is possibly TRBD1 (6 bases). V lost 4 bases and J 8 bases, leaving 13 bases between the germline ends. Germline V CDR1 and CDR2: SGHKS, YYEKEE (reference sequence). CDR3 length equals 13 residues. For the CDR3, the DNA is TGTGCCAGCAGCAGTTATCCAGGGGATGAGCAGTTCTTC. Protein: CASSSYPGDEQFF.